A selection of T cell receptor beta chains follows, all from one sample in a study of cytomegalovirus exposure and HLA in healthy donors. Sequencing was performed with immunoSEQ multiplex PCR; in TCRdb, only in-frame clones are kept and a portion is missing. Of roughly 93,000 clones in the sample, around 80% were seen once. The sequenced material came from PBMCs. These receptors all stem from a man younger than 45 in good health and CMV-seronegative. Both conserved end residues are part of each CDR3. The order of the fields is V gene, CDR3 length, clone size, J gene, D gene, CDR3 DNA, CDR3 protein. The D gene is left open where the match is weak. The size of a clone is reported for some rows only, either as once, few or many, or as a class for expanded clones.

TRBV12-5	15	.	TRBJ2-3	.	TGTGCTAGTGGTTTGGTACTTGGTGTTGAGGATACGCAGTATTTT	CASGLVLGVEDTQYF
TRBV25-1	17	.	TRBJ2-7	TRBD1	TGTGCCAGCAGCTCTGGCCGGGACAGCACATCCAGCTACGAGCAGTACTTC	CASSSGRDSTSSYEQYF
TRBV27	14	.	TRBJ1-2	TRBD1	TGTGCCAGCAGTTTATCCGCGACAGGGGATGGCTACACCTTC	CASSLSATGDGYTF
TRBV5-6	15	.	TRBJ1-4	.	TGTGCCAGCAGCCCGGGGGTGACGGTAAATGAAAAACTGTTTTTT	CASSPGVTVNEKLFF
TRBV4-1	22	.	TRBJ1-1	.	TGCGCCAGCAGCCAAAGGCGATGGGGGACGGTCGTGGCGACAGGTGAATACACTGAAGCTTTCTTT	CASSQRRWGTVVATGEYTEAFF
TRBV9	15	.	TRBJ2-2	TRBD1	TGTGCCAGCAGCGCAGGGACAGGGGGAAGCGGGGAGCTGTTTTTT	CASSAGTGGSGELFF
TRBV5-6	15	.	TRBJ2-7	TRBD2	TGTGCCAGCAGCCCTCGACTAGCGGGAGACTACGAGCAGTACTTC	CASSPRLAGDYEQYF
TRBV19	13	.	TRBJ2-7	TRBD1	TGTGCCAGTAGCCCGGGACAGTCCTACGAGCAGTACTTC	CASSPGQSYEQYF
TRBV7-2	17	.	TRBJ2-7	.	TGTGCCAGCAGCTTGCTGGGGGCCGTTGGGTTATCCTACGAGCAGTACTTC	CASSLLGAVGLSYEQYF
TRBV5-4	15	few	TRBJ2-7	TRBD2	TGTGCCAGCAGCTTGGCCGATGGACTAGTAGGCGAGCAGTACTTC	CASSLADGLVGEQYF
TRBV6-1	13	.	TRBJ1-1	.	TGTGCCAGCAGTGAAGACCCAGGGCTGGAAGCTTTCTTT	CASSEDPGLEAFF
TRBV7-9	17	few	TRBJ2-7	TRBD2	TGTGCCAGCAGCTTAAGTCCCAGCGGGGGGGCCCTTTACGAGCAGTACTTC	CASSLSPSGGALYEQYF
TRBV7-2	13	.	TRBJ2-2	.	TGTGCCAGCAGCTTATTCAGCACCGGGGAGCTGTTTTTT	CASSLFSTGELFF
TRBV27	18	.	TRBJ2-5	TRBD2	TGTGCCAGCAGTTTAGTTAAGCCAGGACTAGTCTCGGAAGAGACCCAGTACTTC	CASSLVKPGLVSEETQYF
TRBV5-1	15	.	TRBJ2-5	TRBD1	TGCGCCAGCAGCTTGGCATGGGGACAGGAAGAGACCCAGTACTTC	CASSLAWGQEETQYF
TRBV19	17	.	TRBJ1-6	.	TGTGCCAGTAGTATGGGGACACTACGCTCCTATAATTCACCCCTCCACTTT	CASSMGTLRSYNSPLHF
TRBV7-9	15	.	TRBJ2-7	TRBD2	TGTGCCAGCAGCTTTATGACTAGCGGTTCCTACGAGCAGTACTTC	CASSFMTSGSYEQYF
TRBV27	15	once	TRBJ1-1	TRBD1	TGTGCCAGCAGTTTAAATCCAGGGGGCCCCACTGAAGCTTTCTTT	CASSLNPGGPTEAFF
TRBV11-2	11	.	TRBJ2-7	.	TGTGCCAGCAGCTTACAGGGGACGTGGTACTTC	CASSLQGTWYF
TRBV6-6	16	.	TRBJ1-1	.	TGTGCCAGCAGTTACTCGATAGGGGGTGGGTGGACTGAAGCTTTCTTT	CASSYSIGGGWTEAFF
TRBV5-1	14	.	TRBJ2-3	.	TGCGCCAGCAAATTAGCGGCGAGGGAAGATACGCAGTATTTT	CASKLAAREDTQYF
TRBV7-9	13	.	TRBJ2-7	.	TGTGCCAGCAGCCCTCGGGACACCTACGAGCAGTACTTC	CASSPRDTYEQYF
TRBV15	20	once	TRBJ1-1	.	TGTGCCACCAGCAGAGAACTTAGACAGACAAATTCCTGGATGAACACTGAAGCTTTCTTT	CATSRELRQTNSWMNTEAFF
TRBV6-4	16	.	TRBJ2-6	.	TGTGCCAGCAGTAGTAGCGCTTCCTCTGGGGCCAACGTCCTGACTTTC	CASSSSASSGANVLTF
TRBV10-2	14	once	TRBJ1-5	.	TGCGCCAGCAGCGATCGACAGCGTGATCAGCCCCAGCATTTT	CASSDRQRDQPQHF
TRBV5-6	15	once	TRBJ2-7	TRBD1	TGTGCCAGCAGCTTGGCCGGGACAGCCTCCTACGAGCAGTACTTC	CASSLAGTASYEQYF
TRBV30	11	.	TRBJ1-6	.	TGTGCCTGGAGTAGAGATTCACCCCTCCACTTT	CAWSRDSPLHF
TRBV7-4	15	.	TRBJ2-1	.	TGTGCCAGCAGCTTAACCGGGACACACTACAATGAGCAGTTCTTC	CASSLTGTHYNEQFF
TRBV5-1	14	.	TRBJ2-7	TRBD2	TGCGCCAGCAGCTCTTACGGGAGGCCCTACGAGCAGTACTTC	CASSSYGRPYEQYF
TRBV11-2	16	.	TRBJ2-5	.	TGTGCCAGCAGCCCACCCCCGGGATTTTTTGAAGAGACCCAGTACTTC	CASSPPPGFFEETQYF
TRBV7-9	15	once	TRBJ1-4	TRBD1	TGTGCCAGCAGCTTAGGGGGGACAGCCGCTGAAAAACTGTTTTTT	CASSLGGTAAEKLFF
TRBV7-2	17	.	TRBJ2-3	.	TGTGCCAGCAGCTTAAGGGGTGATACATTATTAGGAGATACGCAGTATTTT	CASSLRGDTLLGDTQYF
TRBV18	20	.	TRBJ2-5	TRBD1	TGTGCCAGCTCACCGGGACCGGGACAGGGGACCGGTCTCTCACAAGAGACCCAGTACTTC	CASSPGPGQGTGLSQETQYF
TRBV14	17	.	TRBJ2-3	TRBD2	TGTGCCAGCAGCCAAGTTAAACTAGCGGGGGGCTTCGATACGCAGTATTTT	CASSQVKLAGGFDTQYF
TRBV19	14	.	TRBJ1-2	TRBD1	TGTGCCAGTAGTATTGGACAGGCACCCTATGGCTACACCTTC	CASSIGQAPYGYTF
TRBV19	13	few	TRBJ1-6	.	TGTGCCACTACACGGGACACTAATTCACCCCTCCACTTT	CATTRDTNSPLHF
TRBV11-2	16	.	TRBJ2-2	.	TGTGCCAGCAGCTTAGGAAGGGGGGGGAACACCGGGGAGCTGTTTTTT	CASSLGRGGNTGELFF
TRBV5-1	15	.	TRBJ2-7	TRBD1	TGCGCCAGCAGCTCAACCGGGACAGGGTCCTGGGAGCAGTACTTC	CASSSTGTGSWEQYF
TRBV2	14	.	TRBJ2-3	.	TGTGCCAGCAGTGACCGGACTAGCACAGATACGCAGTATTTT	CASSDRTSTDTQYF
TRBV7-6	12	.	TRBJ2-7	.	TGTGCCAGCAGCTCTGGTGGGACACCACCGTACTTC	CASSSGGTPPYF
TRBV18	16	.	TRBJ2-5	.	TGTGCCAGCTCACCACCGGGACTGATTACAAAAGAGACCCAGTACTTC	CASSPPGLITKETQYF
TRBV19	13	.	TRBJ1-1	.	TGTGCCAGTAGTGTTACAGCGAACACTGAAGCTTTCTTT	CASSVTANTEAFF
TRBV27	15	.	TRBJ1-1	.	TGTGCCAGCAGTTCGTCGACAGTCATGAACACTGAAGCTTTCTTT	CASSSSTVMNTEAFF